This T cell receptor beta chain is from a study of blood T cell repertoires in COVID-19. Data came from immunoSEQ multiplex PCR; TCRdb stores just in-frame clones and leaves some out. The table records under 250,000 clones, 75% to 85% of them present only once. Trimming took 11 bases from V and 8 from J, leaving 18 bases between them. This CDR3 region has 12 residues. Germline V gene sequence: CDR1 LNHDA, CDR2 SQIVND (reference sequence). The chain links TRBV19 to TRBJ1-2; a weak D match, TRBD1 (5 bases). The receptor comes from a human donor in a cohort sampled during active COVID-19. Sequenced material: peripheral blood. DNA for the CDR3: TGTGCCTCCACCATCGACAGTCACGGCTACACCTTC. Protein sequence: CASTIDSHGYTF.